This T cell receptor (beta chain) came from a study of type 1 regulatory T cells (dated by TCRdb to 2020 to 2023). At the level of the whole study: The study characterized an in vitro protocol that generated a Tr1-enriched, alloantigen-specific CD4 T cell product named T-allo10. T-allo10 was under clinical evaluation in patients with hematological malignancies receiving allogeneic hematopoietic stem cell transplantation.

General findings and caveats noted by the study authors: Tr1 cells showed a more restricted TCR repertoire than non-Tr1 cells, which the study interpreted as alloantigen-induced clonal expansion.

Sequenced on an Illumina MiSeq. TCRdb redid the processing of the public reads, applying fastp at Q25 and MiXCR, and retained in-frame beta chains. Entries that share a CDR3 protein sequence are merged under the most common genes and DNA. In this sample the table shows about 60,000 distinct CDR3 sequences, nearly 50% of which occur a single time. Of the sample, 2% to 2.5% falls within the top ten clones. Note on this clonotype: Its antigen has not been determined. No base quality values were provided; no much bigger clone lies one nucleotide off.

V is shortened by 5 bases, J by 5 bases, and the region joining them spans 9 bases. CDR1 and CDR2 are drawn from the germline V gene: MDHEN, SYDVKM. The cysteine opens and the phenylalanine closes a CDR3 of 12 amino acids. Kept here is only the CDR3 DNA, which spans 36 bases and is read in frame from base 1. This sequence was found in a human donor in good health. Input material: cultured non-Tr1 T cells, either the whole culture or a sorted T cell fraction (not recorded which). The sample's cell subset or site label is to be understood as: non-Tr1 population from the T-allo10 product. The chain is encoded by TRBV28 joined to TRBJ2-5; no confident D gene assignment can be made. The DNA sequence is given as TGTGCCAGCAGTAATGAGGTGGAGACCCAGTACTTC. Translation gives CASSNEVETQYF.